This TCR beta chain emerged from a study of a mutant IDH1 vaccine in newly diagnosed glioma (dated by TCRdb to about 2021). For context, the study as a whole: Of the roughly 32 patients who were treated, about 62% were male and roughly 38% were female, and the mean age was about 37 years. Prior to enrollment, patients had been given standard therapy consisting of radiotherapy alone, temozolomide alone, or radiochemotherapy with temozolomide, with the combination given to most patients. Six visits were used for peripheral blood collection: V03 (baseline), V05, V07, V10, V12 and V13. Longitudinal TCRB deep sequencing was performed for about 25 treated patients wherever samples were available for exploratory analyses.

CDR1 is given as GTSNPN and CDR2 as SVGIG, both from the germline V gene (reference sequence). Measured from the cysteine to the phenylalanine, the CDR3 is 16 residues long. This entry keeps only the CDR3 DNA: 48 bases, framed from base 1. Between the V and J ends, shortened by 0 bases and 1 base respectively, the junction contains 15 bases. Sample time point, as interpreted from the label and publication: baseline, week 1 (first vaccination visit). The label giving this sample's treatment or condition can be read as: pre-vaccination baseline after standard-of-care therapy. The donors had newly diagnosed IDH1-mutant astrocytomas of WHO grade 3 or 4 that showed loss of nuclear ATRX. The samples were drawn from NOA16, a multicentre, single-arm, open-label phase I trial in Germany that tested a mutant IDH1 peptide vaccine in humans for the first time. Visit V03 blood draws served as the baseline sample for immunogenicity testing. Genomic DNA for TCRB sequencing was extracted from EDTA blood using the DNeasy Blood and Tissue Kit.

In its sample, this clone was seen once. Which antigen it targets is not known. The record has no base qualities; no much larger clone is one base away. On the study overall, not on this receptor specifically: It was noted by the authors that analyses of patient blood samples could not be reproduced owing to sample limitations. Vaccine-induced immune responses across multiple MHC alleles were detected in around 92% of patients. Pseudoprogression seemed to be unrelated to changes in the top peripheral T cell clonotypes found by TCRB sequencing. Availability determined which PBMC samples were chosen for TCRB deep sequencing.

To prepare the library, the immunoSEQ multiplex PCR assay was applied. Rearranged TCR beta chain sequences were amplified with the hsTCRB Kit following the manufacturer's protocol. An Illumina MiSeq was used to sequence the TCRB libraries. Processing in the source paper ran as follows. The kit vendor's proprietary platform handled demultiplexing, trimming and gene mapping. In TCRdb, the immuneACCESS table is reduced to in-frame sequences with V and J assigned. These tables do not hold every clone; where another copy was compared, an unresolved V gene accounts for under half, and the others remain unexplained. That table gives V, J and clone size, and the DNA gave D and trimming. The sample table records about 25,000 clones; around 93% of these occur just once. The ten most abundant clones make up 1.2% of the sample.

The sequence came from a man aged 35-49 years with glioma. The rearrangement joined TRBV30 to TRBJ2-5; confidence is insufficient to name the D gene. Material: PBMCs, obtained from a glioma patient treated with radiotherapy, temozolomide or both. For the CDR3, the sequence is CAWSVHLPIGQETQYF. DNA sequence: TGTGCCTGGAGTGTACATCTACCAATAGGCCAAGAGACCCAGTACTTC.